Below are 15 T cell receptor beta chains sequenced from a single sample in a study of T-cell reconstitution after alpha-beta-depleted transplantation in children. It was with unique molecular identifiers that the TCRbeta library was prepared. From the PCR reads, TCRdb called clonotypes with MiXCR, one entry per CDR3 protein. The data hold fewer than 550,000 distinct CDR3 sequences, with 9.5% to 12% observed a single time. The sample consisted of PBMCs, mostly from graft donor cells, taken 180 days after TCRalphabeta/CD19-depleted stem cell transplant. Receptor source: a female patient aged 2-10 years who had a stem cell transplant for aplastic anemia, so the T cells may come from the graft donor.

This clonotype was detected a few times. This rearrangement joins TRBV18 to TRBJ2-7; 13 bases agree with TRBD2. CDR1 and CDR2 (germline): KGHSH, LQKENI. V was pared by 3 bases and J by 4 bases, with 3 bases of the junction left unmatched. The CDR3 extends over 15 amino acids. The CDR3 sequence is CASSPWTSGSYEQYF. CDR3 DNA: TGTGCCAGCTCACCCTGGACTAGCGGGAGTTACGAGCAGTACTTC.

Concerning this clonotype: A much larger clonotype is one base distant, so this may be a read error. The V and J genes are TRBV11-2 and TRBJ2-3, with D uncertain. The CDR3 runs 12 residues. V was shortened by 5 bases and J by 2 bases, with 5 bases between the two germline ends. Germline assignment: CDR1 SGHAT and CDR2 FQNNGV. CDR3: CASSDNTDTQYF. Here the CDR3 DNA reads TGTGCCAGCAGCGACAACACAGATACGCAGTATTTT.

This clonotype was counted a few times. CDR3 amino acids: CATSSNRVSYEQYF. Here the CDR3 DNA reads TGTGCCACCAGCAGCAACAGGGTCTCCTACGAGCAGTACTTC. The chain employs TRBV15 and TRBJ2-7; TRBD1 might be the D (6 bases). The V end was cut by 3 bases, the J end by 0 bases, with 9 bases between. CDR1 is LNHNV and CDR2 is YYDKDF in the germline V gene (reference sequence). This CDR3 contains 14 residues.

V is TRBV5-1 and J is TRBJ2-3; D is uncertain. Germline V gene sequence: CDR1 SGHRS, CDR2 YFSETQ. This CDR3 has 14 amino acids. V lost 4 bases to trimming and J lost 2 bases, with 11 bases between them. The CDR3 loop reads CASSVDGFTDTQYF. The CDR3 DNA reads TGCGCCAGCAGCGTGGACGGATTCACAGATACGCAGTATTTT.

In its sample, this clonotype was seen a few times. The chain employs TRBV20-1 and TRBJ2-5; 10 nucleotides line up with TRBD2. With 5 bases clipped from V and 5 bases from J, the junction kept 8 bases outside the gene matches. Per the germline V gene, CDR1 is DFQATT and CDR2 is SNEGSKA (reference sequence). This CDR3 contains 14 residues. The CDR3 region has the DNA TGCAGTGCTCCTGGGGGACTAGCGAGGGAGACCCAGTACTTC. It specifies CSAPGGLARETQYF.

The chain joins TRBV10-3 to TRBJ2-7; 10 positions agree with TRBD1. Germline V gene lookup returns CDR1 ENHRY and CDR2 SYGVKD. The J segment lost 5 bases and the V segment lost 10 bases, leaving 5 bases of the junction unmatched. The length of the CDR3 is 12 residues. CDR3 in amino acids: CATGQGVHEQYF. DNA of the CDR3: TGTGCCACTGGACAGGGGGTCCACGAGCAGTACTTC.

This clonotype has a handful of counts. V and J are TRBV20-1 and TRBJ2-3; 16 nucleotides line up with TRBD2. V was clipped by 5 bases and J by 3 bases; unmatched bases: 11. The CDR3 covers 18 residues. Germline V lookup: CDR1 DFQATT, CDR2 SNEGSKA (reference sequence). CDR3 DNA sequence: TGCAGTGCTCCCCTGGGACTAGCGGGAGGGCCGAGGACAGATACGCAGTATTTT. It yields the protein CSAPLGLAGGPRTDTQYF.

In this sample, this clonotype turned up a few times. This sequence joins TRBV10-3 and TRBJ2-7; maybe TRBD2 (5 bases). Germline V gene data show CDR1 as ENHRY and CDR2 as SYGVKD. Deletions cut 6 bases from V and 6 bases from J, with 12 bases between. The CDR3 consists of 12 residues. The CDR3 DNA sequence: TGTGCCATCAGGGCTGGGAGTGGCGAGCAGTACGTC. Amino acid sequence: CAIRAGSGEQYV.

J is TRBJ2-5 and V is TRBV11-3, with TRBD2 matching over 8 bases. J gave up 5 bases and V 2 bases, and 7 bases lay outside the gene matches. CDR1 is SGHNT, CDR2 YENEEA, per germline. This CDR3 is built from 15 residues. This CDR3 is CASSLRSGRGETQYF. CDR3 nucleotide sequence: TGTGCCAGCAGCTTACGGAGCGGGAGAGGGGAGACCCAGTACTTC. Complete variable domain (other parts from reference TRBV11-3 and TRBJ2-5): EAGVVQSPRYKIIEKKQPVAFWCNPISGHNTLYWYLQNLGQGPELLIRYENEEAVDDSQLPKDRFSAERLKGVDSTLKIQPAELGDSAVYLCASSLRSGRGETQYFGPGTRLLVL.

CDR3 sequence reads: CASSFQGFTSGANVLTF. CDR3 in DNA: TGTGCCAGCAGCTTTCAGGGTTTCACCTCTGGGGCCAACGTCCTGACTTTC. The rearrangement joins TRBV5-5 to TRBJ2-6, with D maybe TRBD1 (5 bases). The CDR3 covers 17 residues. Between the trimmed V and J ends, which lost 2 bases and 0 bases, there was a span of 12 bases. The V gene's germline CDR1 is SGHKS and CDR2 YYEKEE (reference sequence).

This clonotype was seen more than once but under ten times. This chain joins TRBV7-2 and TRBJ2-1, with 9 bases lining up with TRBD2. Per germline, CDR1 SGHTA and CDR2 FQGNSA. Trimming removed 8 bases from V and 0 bases from J; junction bases left unmatched: 8. The CDR3 is 16 amino acids. In DNA form, the CDR3 reads TGTGCCAGCGACCCTCTAGCGGGGTACTCCTACAATGAGCAGTTCTTC. Its translation: CASDPLAGYSYNEQFF.

This clonotype was counted many times. The rearrangement joins TRBV20-1 to TRBJ2-7; 11 nucleotides line up with TRBD1. Looked up from germline, CDR1 is DFQATT and CDR2 is SNEGSKA (reference sequence). V lost 3 bases, J lost 6 bases, and 7 bases stayed unmatched. The CDR3 is made up of 14 amino acids. The CDR3 DNA is TGCAGTGCTAGGGGGGGACAGGGGGGAACCGAGCAGTACTTC. It translates to CSARGGQGGTEQYF.

This clonotype was seen more than once but under ten times. V is TRBV6-2 or TRBV6-3 and J is TRBJ2-1, with D uncertain. Trimming removed 2 bases from V and 8 bases from J, with 13 bases in between. The CDR3 spans 14 residues. Germline CDR1 MNHEY, CDR2 SVGEGT. The CDR3 sequence: CASSYRDSRDEQFF. The DNA for the CDR3 is TGTGCCAGCAGTTACAGAGACTCACGGGATGAGCAGTTCTTC.

There are many counts of this clonotype. The chain carries TRBV7-3 and TRBJ2-1; TRBD1 aligns across 8 bases. The trim removed 0 bases at V and 7 bases at J, leaving 5 bases unmatched. The CDR3 spans 15 residues. CDR1 SGHTA and CDR2 FQGTGA come from the germline V gene. The CDR3 spells CASSLTGGQGNEQFF. Here the CDR3 DNA reads TGTGCCAGCAGCTTAACCGGCGGACAGGGTAATGAGCAGTTCTTC.

A few counts support this clonotype. The chain links TRBV6-4 to TRBJ2-2; D remains ambiguous. V was shortened by 7 bases and J by 3 bases, with 9 bases between the two germline ends. This CDR3 is built from 13 residues. Germline CDR1 and CDR2: MRHNA and SNTAGT. This CDR3 is CASIGRDTGELFF. The CDR3 DNA reads as TGTGCCAGCATTGGTCGGGACACCGGGGAGCTGTTTTTT.